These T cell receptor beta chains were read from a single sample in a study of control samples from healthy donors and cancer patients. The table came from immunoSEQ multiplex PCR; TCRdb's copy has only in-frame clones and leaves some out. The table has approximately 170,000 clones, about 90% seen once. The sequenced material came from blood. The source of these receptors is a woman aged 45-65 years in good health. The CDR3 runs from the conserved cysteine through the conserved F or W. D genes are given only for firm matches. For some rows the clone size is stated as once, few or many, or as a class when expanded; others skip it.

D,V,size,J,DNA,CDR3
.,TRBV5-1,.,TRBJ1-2,TGCGCCAGCAGCTTAGTCGGTTTAAGTGGCTACACCTTC,CASSLVGLSGYTF
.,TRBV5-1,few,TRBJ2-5,TGCGCCAGCAGCTTGGGAGCCCAGGGGTTGCGGGAGACCCAGTACTTC,CASSLGAQGLRETQYF
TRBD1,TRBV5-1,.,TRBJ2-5,TGCGCCAGCAGCTCCCTACCACAGGGGATGGGGCAGACCCAGTACTTC,CASSSLPQGMGQTQYF
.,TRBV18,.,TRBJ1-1,TGTGCCAGCTCACCACAGGGGCGGACTGAAGCTTTCTTT,CASSPQGRTEAFF
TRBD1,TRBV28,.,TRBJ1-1,TGTGCCAGCAGTTTGGGCGGACAGGGAGATACTGAAGCTTTCTTT,CASSLGGQGDTEAFF
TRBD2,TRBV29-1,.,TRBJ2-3,TGCAGCGTTGAAGCTCGACTAGCGGGGGGCGCCCGGGATACGCAGTATTTT,CSVEARLAGGARDTQYF
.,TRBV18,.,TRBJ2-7,TGTGCCAGCTCACAGCTAGCCTCCTACGAGCAGTACTTC,CASSQLASYEQYF
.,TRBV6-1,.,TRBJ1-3,TGTGCCAGCAGTGAAGGAAGTGGAAACACCATATATTTT,CASSEGSGNTIYF
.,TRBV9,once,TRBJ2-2,TGTGCCAGCAGCGTACTATTTGGGTCCGGGGAGCTGTTTTTT,CASSVLFGSGELFF
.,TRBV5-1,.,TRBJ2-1,TGCGCCAGCAGCTCTCCTAGTAGCTCCTACAATGAGCAGTTCTTC,CASSSPSSSYNEQFF
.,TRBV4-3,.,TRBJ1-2,TGCGCCAGCAGCCAAGACCGGTCACCTGCTTATGGCTACACCTTC,CASSQDRSPAYGYTF
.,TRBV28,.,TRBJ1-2,TGTGCCAGCAGGTCCCCCCTTAACTATGGCTACACCTTC,CASRSPLNYGYTF
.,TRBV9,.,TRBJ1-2,TGTGCCAGCAGCGCGGGATTTAACTATGGCTACACCTTC,CASSAGFNYGYTF
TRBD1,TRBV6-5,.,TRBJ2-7,TGTGCCAGCAGCAGGGGGAGTCCCTACGAGCAGTACTTC,CASSRGSPYEQYF
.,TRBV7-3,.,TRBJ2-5,TGTGCCAGCAGCTTAGAGGCGGGGCTGGGTCAGTACTTC,CASSLEAGLGQYF
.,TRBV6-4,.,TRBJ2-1,TGTGCCAGCAGTGTGACAGCCTTCGGGAATGAGCAGTTCTTC,CASSVTAFGNEQFF
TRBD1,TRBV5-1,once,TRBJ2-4,TGCGCCAGCAAGGGGGCAGGAAACATTCAGTACTTC,CASKGAGNIQYF
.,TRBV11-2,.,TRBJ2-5,TGTGCCAGCAGCTGGGGGCCCGCCATTCAAGAGACCCAGTACTTC,CASSWGPAIQETQYF
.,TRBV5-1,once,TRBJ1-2,TGCGCCAGCAGCTTGGCGGGGGGCTACTATGGCTACACCTTC,CASSLAGGYYGYTF
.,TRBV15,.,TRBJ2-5,TGTGCCACCAGCAGAAATATGGCAGGCCTTGGGACCCAGTACTTC,CATSRNMAGLGTQYF
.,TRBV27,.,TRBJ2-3,TGTGCCAGCAGCCGGACTGGGTGGGCAGATACGCAGTATTTT,CASSRTGWADTQYF
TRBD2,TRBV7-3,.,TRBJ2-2,TGTGCCAGCAGCTCCCGAGGACTAGCGGGGGGGCGTGACGGGGAGCTGTTTTTT,CASSSRGLAGGRDGELFF
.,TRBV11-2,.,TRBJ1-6,TGTGCCAGCAGCTTTCGACATCCATGGAGCTCCTATAATTCACCCCTCCACTTT,CASSFRHPWSSYNSPLHF
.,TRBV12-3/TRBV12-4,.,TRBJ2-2,TGTGCCAGCAGCACTACTACCGGGGAGCTGTTTTTT,CASSTTTGELFF
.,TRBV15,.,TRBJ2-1,TGTGCCACCAGCAGAGATAGGGCGGGGACCTACAATGAGCAGTTCTTC,CATSRDRAGTYNEQFF
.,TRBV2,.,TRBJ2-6,TGTGCCAGCAACCAAGACAGCGCTGGGGCCAACGTCCTGACTTTC,CASNQDSAGANVLTF
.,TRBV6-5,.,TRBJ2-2,TGTGCCACCCCGGGACAGAACACCGGGGAGCTGTTTTTT,CATPGQNTGELFF
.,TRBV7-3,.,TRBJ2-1,TGTGCCAGCAGCATCGGGACTGCAAATGGGCAGTTCTTC,CASSIGTANGQFF
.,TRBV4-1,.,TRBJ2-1,TGCGCCAGCAGCCAATCCGAATCAGGTATACAGGGTGAGCAGTTCTTC,CASSQSESGIQGEQFF
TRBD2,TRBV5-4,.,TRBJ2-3,TGTGCCAGCAGCTTGGTCACTAGCGGGGTAACTGGTACGCAGTATTTT,CASSLVTSGVTGTQYF